This record covers a single TCR beta chain. Its specificity is not known. Trimming took 2 bases from V and 8 from J, leaving 14 bases between them. Germline CDR1 is SGHRS and CDR2 is YFSETQ. This CDR3 has 14 residues. The sample comes from a study of cytomegalovirus exposure and HLA in healthy donors. Study-wide findings and caveats: The availability of immune exposure information extended only to CMV serostatus. The authors reported that TCR beta sequences could predict HLA-A and HLA-B alleles. These predictions were accurate for most subjects in the first cohort. Later work found most CMV-associated TCR beta chains apparently HLA-restricted.

60 Vbeta and 13 Jbeta primers were used in PCR. Per the original methods: Later work found 65 million to 85 million unique TCR beta chains, with approximately 12 million shared. The table came from immunoSEQ multiplex PCR; TCRdb's copy has only in-frame clones and leaves some out. That table gives V, J and clone size, and the DNA gave D and trimming. Of roughly 250,000 clones listed, around 66% are singletons. The clonotype comes from a female donor in good health and CMV-seronegative. Sequencing was performed on PBMCs. J is TRBJ2-1 and V is TRBV5-1, with a weak D call TRBD2 (5 bases). As DNA, the CDR3 is TGCGCCAGCAGCTTACGGACTCCGACCGATGAGCAGTTCTTC. Translated, it gives CASSLRTPTDEQFF.